The sequence of this TCR beta chain was determined in a study of OX40 agonist ivuxolimab in advanced cancers. Only in-frame clones appear in the TCRdb table, and some are missing; sequencing was by immunoSEQ multiplex PCR. The table lists about 73,000 clones, about 87% of them singletons. The CDR3 covers 14 residues. Germline V gene data show CDR1 as SGHDT and CDR2 as YYEEEE. Trimming removed 2 bases from V and 2 bases from J, with 8 bases in between. Of note for this clone: Distinct nucleotide sequences in the sample also encode this CDR3.

The origin of this receptor is an adult with an advanced solid tumor such as melanoma, head and neck, liver or kidney cancer. Specimen: CD4+ or CD8+ T cells sorted from blood, collected in a trial of the OX40 agonist ivuxolimab. This chain connects TRBV5-6 to TRBJ1-3; D gene uncertain. CDR3 sequence (DNA): TGTGCCAGCAGCTTTCTGAGGGCTGGAAACACCATATATTTT. Translating it yields CASSFLRAGNTIYF.